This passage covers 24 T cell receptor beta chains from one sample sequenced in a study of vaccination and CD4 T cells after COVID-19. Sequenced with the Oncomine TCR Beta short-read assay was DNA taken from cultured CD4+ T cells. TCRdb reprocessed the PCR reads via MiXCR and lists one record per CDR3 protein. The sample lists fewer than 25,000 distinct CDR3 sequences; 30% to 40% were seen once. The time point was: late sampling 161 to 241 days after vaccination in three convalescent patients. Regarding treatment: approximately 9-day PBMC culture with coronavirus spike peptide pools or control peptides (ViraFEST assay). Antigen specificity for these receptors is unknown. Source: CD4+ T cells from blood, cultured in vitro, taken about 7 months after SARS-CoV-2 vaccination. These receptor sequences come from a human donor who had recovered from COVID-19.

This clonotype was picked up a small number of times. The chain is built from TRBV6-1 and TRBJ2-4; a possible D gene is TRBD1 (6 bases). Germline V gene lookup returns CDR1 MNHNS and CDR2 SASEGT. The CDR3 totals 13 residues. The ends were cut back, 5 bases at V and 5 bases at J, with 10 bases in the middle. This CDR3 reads CASSRPGENIQYF. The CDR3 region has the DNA TGTGCCAGCAGTAGACCAGGGGAAAACATTCAGTACTTC.

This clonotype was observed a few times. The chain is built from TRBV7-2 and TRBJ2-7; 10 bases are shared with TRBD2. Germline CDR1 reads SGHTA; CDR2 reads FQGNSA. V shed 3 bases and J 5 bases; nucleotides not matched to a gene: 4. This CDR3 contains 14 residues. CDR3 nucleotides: TGTGCCAGCAGCTTTTCTAGCGGGAGCCACGAGCAGTACTTC. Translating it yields CASSFSSGSHEQYF.

The CDR3 spells CASSALGTAGEQFF. Written as DNA, the CDR3 is TGTGCCAGCAGTGCGCTGGGGACAGCTGGTGAGCAGTTCTTC. The chain couples TRBV2 to TRBJ2-1, with 7 bases aligning to TRBD1. This CDR3 is 14 amino acids long. Germline trimming cut 4 bases from V and 9 bases from J; bases unmatched to any gene: 9. Germline CDR1 reads SNHLY; CDR2 reads FYNNEI. Looking up the rest from reference TRBV2 and TRBJ2-1 gives the full variable domain: EPEVTQTPSHQVTQMGQEVILRCVPISNHLYFYWYRQILGQKVEFLVSFYNNEISEKSEIFDDQFSVERPDGSNFTLKIRSTKLEDSAMYFCASSALGTAGEQFFGPGTRLTVL.

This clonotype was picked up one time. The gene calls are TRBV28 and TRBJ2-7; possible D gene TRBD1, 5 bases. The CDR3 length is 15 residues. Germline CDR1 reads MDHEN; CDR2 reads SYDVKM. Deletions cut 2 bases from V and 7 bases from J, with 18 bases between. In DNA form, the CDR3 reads TGTGCCAGCAGTTTACCCCTCGCAGGGAACAATGAGCAGTACTTC. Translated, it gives CASSLPLAGNNEQYF. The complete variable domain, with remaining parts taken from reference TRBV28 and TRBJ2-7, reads DVKVTQSSRYLVKRTGEKVFLECVQDMDHENMFWYRQDPGLGLRLIYFSYDVKMKEKGDIPEGYSVSREKKERFSLILESASTNQTSMYLCASSLPLAGNNEQYFGPGTRLTVT.

The CDR3 here is CASRRLVGDEQFF. In DNA form, the CDR3 reads TGTGCCAGCAGGCGTCTAGTCGGGGATGAGCAGTTCTTC. The chain joins TRBV6-1 to TRBJ2-1, with D possibly TRBD2 on 5 matching bases. CDR1 is MNHNS and CDR2 is SASEGT in the germline V gene. V lost 6 bases to trimming and J lost 8 bases, with 14 bases between them. The CDR3 extends over 13 amino acids.

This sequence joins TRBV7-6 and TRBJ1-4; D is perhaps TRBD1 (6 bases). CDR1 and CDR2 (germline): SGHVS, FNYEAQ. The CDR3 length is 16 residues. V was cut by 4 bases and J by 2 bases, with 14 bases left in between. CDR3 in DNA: TGTGCCAGCAGCTCCGGCGGGGGCGCTACTAATGAAAAACTGTTTTTT. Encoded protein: CASSSGGGATNEKLFF.

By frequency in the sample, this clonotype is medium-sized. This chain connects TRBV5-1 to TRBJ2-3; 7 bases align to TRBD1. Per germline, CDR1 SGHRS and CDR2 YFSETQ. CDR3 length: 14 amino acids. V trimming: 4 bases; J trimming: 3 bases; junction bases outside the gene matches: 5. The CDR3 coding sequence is TGCGCCAGCAGCGGGACAGTAACAACAGATACGCAGTATTTT. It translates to CASSGTVTTDTQYF.

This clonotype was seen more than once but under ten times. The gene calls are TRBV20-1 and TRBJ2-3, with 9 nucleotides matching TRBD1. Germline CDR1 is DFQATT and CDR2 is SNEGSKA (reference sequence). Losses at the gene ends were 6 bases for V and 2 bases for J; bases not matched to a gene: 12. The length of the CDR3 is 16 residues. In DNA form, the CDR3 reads TGCAGTGCCCAGCCAAGGACAGGGGTCCCCACAGATACGCAGTATTTT. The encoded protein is CSAQPRTGVPTDTQYF.

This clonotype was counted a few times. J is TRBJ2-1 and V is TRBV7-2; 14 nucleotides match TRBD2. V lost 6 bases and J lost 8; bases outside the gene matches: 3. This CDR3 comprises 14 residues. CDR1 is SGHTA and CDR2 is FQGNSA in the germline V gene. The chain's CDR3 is CASRRLAGGYEQFF. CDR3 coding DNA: TGTGCCAGCAGGAGACTAGCGGGAGGGTATGAGCAGTTCTTC. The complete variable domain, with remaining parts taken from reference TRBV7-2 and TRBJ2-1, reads GAGVSQSPSNKVTEKGKDVELRCDPISGHTALYWYRQSLGQGLEFLIYFQGNSAPDKSGLPSDRFSAERTGGSVSTLTIQRTQQEDSAVYLCASRRLAGGYEQFFGPGTRLTVL.

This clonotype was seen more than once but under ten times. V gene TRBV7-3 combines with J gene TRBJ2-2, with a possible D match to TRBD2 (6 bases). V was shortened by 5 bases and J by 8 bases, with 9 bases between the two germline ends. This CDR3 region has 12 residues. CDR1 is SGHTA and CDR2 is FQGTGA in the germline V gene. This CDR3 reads CASSRREGELFF. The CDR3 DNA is TGTGCCAGCAGCCGGAGGGAGGGGGAGCTGTTTTTT.

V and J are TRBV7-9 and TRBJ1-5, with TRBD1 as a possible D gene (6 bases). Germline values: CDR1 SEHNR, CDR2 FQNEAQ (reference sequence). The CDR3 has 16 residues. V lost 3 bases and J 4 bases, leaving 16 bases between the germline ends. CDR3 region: CASSLAGGGPNQPQHF. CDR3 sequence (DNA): TGTGCCAGCAGCTTGGCCGGTGGGGGGCCAAATCAGCCCCAGCATTTT.

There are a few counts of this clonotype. The CDR3 sequence is CASSQWTSNTGELFF. CDR3 in DNA: TGTGCCAGCAGCCAATGGACATCGAACACCGGGGAGCTGTTTTTT. V usage is TRBV7-2 and J usage is TRBJ2-2, with D tentatively TRBD1 (5 bases). The CDR3 consists of 15 residues. The V gene's germline CDR1 is SGHTA and CDR2 FQGNSA. Trimming pared 5 bases from V and 0 bases from J, leaving 10 bases between.

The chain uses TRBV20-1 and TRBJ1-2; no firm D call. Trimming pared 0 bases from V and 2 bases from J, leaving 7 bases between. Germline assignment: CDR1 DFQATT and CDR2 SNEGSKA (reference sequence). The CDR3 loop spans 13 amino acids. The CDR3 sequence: CSARETKNYGYTF. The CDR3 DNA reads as TGCAGTGCTAGAGAGACAAAAAACTATGGCTACACCTTC.

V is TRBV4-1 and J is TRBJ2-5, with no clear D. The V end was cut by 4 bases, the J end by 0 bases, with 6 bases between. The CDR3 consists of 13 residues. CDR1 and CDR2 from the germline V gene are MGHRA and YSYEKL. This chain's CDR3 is CASSPGNQETQYF. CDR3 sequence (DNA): TGCGCCAGCAGCCCCGGAAACCAAGAGACCCAGTACTTC.

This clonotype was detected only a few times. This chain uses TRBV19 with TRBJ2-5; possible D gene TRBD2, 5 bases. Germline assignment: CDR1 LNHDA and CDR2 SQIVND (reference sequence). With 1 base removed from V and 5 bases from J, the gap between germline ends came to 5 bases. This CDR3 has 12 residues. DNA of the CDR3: TGTGCCAGTAGTATAGGAGGGGAGACCCAGTACTTC. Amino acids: CASSIGGETQYF.

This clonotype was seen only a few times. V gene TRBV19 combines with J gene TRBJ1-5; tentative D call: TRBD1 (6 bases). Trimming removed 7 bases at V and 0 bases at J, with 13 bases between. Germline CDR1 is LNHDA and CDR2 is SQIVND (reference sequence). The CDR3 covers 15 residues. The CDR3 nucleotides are TGTGCCAGTAAACTATACAGGGCTAGCAATCAGCCCCAGCATTTT. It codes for CASKLYRASNQPQHF.

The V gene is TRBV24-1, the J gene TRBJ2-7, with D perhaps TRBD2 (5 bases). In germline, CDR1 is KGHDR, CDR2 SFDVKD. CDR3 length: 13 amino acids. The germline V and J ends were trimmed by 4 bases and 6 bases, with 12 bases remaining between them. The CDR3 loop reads CATSEGGLLEQYF. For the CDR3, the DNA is TGTGCCACCAGTGAGGGCGGACTCCTCGAGCAGTACTTC.

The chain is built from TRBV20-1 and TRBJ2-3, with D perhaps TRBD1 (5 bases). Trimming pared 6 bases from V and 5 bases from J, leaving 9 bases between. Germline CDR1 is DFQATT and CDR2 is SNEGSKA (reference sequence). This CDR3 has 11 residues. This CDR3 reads CSAPQGDTQYF. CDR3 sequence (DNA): TGCAGTGCCCCCCAGGGAGATACGCAGTATTTT.

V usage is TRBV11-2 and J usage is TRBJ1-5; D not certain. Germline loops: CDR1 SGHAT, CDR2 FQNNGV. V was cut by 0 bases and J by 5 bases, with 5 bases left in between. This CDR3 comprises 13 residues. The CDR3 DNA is TGTGCCAGCAGCTTAGAAGACGATCAGCCCCAGCATTTT. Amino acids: CASSLEDDQPQHF. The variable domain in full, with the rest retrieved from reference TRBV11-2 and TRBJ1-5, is EAGVAQSPRYKIIEKRQSVAFWCNPISGHATLYWYQQILGQGPKLLIQFQNNGVVDDSQLPKDRFSAERLKGVDSTLKIQPAKLEDSAVYLCASSLEDDQPQHFGDGTRLSIL.

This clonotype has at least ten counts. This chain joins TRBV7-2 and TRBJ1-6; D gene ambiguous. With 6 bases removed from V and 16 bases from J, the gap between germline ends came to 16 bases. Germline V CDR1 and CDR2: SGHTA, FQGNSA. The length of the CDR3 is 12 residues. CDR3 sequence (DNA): TGTGCCAGCAGAAAACGCCAGGAGGAACTCCACTTT. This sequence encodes CASRKRQEELHF. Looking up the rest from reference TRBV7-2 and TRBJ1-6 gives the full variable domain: GAGVSQSPSNKVTEKGKDVELRCDPISGHTALYWYRQSLGQGLEFLIYFQGNSAPDKSGLPSDRFSAERTGGSVSTLTIQRTQQEDSAVYLCASRKRQEELHFGNGTRLTVT.

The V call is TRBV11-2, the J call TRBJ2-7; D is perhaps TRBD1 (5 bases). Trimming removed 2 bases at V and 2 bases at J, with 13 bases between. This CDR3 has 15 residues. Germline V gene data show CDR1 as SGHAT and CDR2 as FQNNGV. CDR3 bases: TGTGCCAGCAGCTTAATATGGGGCACCACCTACGAGCAGTACTTC. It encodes CASSLIWGTTYEQYF.

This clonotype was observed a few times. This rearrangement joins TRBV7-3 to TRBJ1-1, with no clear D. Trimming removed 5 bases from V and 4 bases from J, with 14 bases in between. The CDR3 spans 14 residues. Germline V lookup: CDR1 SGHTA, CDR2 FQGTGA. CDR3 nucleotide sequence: TGTGCCAGCAGCGCCCAGGTCTGGGGCACTGAAGCTTTCTTT. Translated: CASSAQVWGTEAFF.

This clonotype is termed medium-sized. CDR3: CASSFGRAGGYTF. Here the CDR3 DNA reads TGTGCCAGCAGCTTCGGCCGGGCGGGTGGCTACACCTTC. This chain connects TRBV7-6 to TRBJ1-2; D remains ambiguous. Trimming stripped 3 bases from V and 7 bases from J, with 12 bases between. The length of the CDR3 is 13 residues. Germline V gene data show CDR1 as SGHVS and CDR2 as FNYEAQ.

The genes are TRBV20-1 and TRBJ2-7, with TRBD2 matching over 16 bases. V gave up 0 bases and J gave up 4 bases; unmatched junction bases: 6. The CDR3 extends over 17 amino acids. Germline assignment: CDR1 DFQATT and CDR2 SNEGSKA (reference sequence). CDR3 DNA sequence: TGCAGTGCTAGAGATGGGACTAGCGGGGGGGACGGGTACGAGCAGTACTTC. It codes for CSARDGTSGGDGYEQYF.